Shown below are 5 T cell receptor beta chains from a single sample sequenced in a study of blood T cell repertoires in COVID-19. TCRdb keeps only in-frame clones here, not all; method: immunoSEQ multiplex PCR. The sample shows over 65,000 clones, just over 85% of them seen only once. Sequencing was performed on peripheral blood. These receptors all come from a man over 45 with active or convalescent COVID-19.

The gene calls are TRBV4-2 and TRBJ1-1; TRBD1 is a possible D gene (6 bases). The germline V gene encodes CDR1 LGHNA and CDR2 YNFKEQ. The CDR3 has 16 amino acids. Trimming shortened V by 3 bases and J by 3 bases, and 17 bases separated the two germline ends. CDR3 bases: TGTGCCAGCAGCCAGGACCACAGGGTTTCTGACACTGAAGCTTTCTTT. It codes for CASSQDHRVSDTEAFF.

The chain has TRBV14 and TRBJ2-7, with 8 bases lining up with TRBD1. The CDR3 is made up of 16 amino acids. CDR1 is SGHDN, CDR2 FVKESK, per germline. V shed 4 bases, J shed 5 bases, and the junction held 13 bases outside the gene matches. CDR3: CASSPLWTGTLNEQYF. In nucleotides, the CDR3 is TGTGCCAGCAGCCCTCTTTGGACAGGGACGCTCAACGAGCAGTACTTC. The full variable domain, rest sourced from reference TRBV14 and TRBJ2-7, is EAGVTQFPSHSVIEKGQTVTLRCDPISGHDNLYWYRRVMGKEIKFLLHFVKESKQDESGMPNNRFLAERTGGTYSTLKVQPAELEDSGVYFCASSPLWTGTLNEQYFGPGTRLTVT.

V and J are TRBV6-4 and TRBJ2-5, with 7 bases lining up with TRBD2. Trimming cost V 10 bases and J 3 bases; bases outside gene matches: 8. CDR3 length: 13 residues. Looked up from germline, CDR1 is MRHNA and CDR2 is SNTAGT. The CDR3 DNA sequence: TGTGCCACTCACCTAGGGACTAAAGAGACCCAGTACTTC. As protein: CATHLGTKETQYF.

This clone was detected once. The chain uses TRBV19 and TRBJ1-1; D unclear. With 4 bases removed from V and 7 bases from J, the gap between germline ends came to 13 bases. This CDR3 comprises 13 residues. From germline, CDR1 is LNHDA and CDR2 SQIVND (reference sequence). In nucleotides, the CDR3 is TGTGCCAGTAGTACCGGACCGAGCGGTGAAGCTTTCTTT. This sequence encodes CASSTGPSGEAFF. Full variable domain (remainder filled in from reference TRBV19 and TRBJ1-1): DGGITQSPKYLFRKEGQNVTLSCEQNLNHDAMYWYRQDPGQGLRLIYYSQIVNDFQKGDIAEGYSVSREKKESFPLTVTSAQKNPTAFYLCASSTGPSGEAFFGQGTRLTVV.

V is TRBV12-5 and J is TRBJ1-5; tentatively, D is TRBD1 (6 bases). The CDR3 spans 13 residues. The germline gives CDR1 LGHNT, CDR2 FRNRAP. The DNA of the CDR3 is TGTGCCTGCTCACAGGGAGACAATCAGCCCCAGCATTTT. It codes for CACSQGDNQPQHF.